The next 29 T cell receptor beta chains were all read from a single sample in a study of identical twins. MiXCR, run by TCRdb on the 5' RACE reads, gives a single entry per CDR3 protein. The sample holds 400,000 to 650,000 distinct CDR3 sequences, 20% to 25% seen once. This sample was also put to use in a study of T cells expressing NK-cell markers.

Specimen: CD4+ T cells sorted from blood. All receptors come from a woman aged 18-29 years in good health.

The V gene is TRBV11-1, the J gene TRBJ1-1, with D unclear. V lost 7 bases, J lost 0 bases, and 9 bases lay in between. Germline CDR1 reads SGHAT; CDR2 reads FQDESV (reference sequence). The CDR3 runs 13 residues. The CDR3 loop reads CASTLSVNTEAFF. In DNA, the CDR3 is TGTGCCAGCACCCTTTCCGTGAACACTGAAGCTTTCTTT.

This clonotype was detected a few times. For the CDR3, the DNA is TGCAGTGCTAGTGCTCACAGGAGCTACGAGCAGTACTTC. Translating gives CSASAHRSYEQYF. The V gene is TRBV20-1, the J gene TRBJ2-7, with a possible D match to TRBD1 (5 bases). V gave up 3 bases and J gave up 3 bases, with 12 bases separating them. The germline gives CDR1 DFQATT, CDR2 SNEGSKA (reference sequence). The CDR3 runs to 13 residues.

This clonotype was seen only a few times. The chain uses TRBV15 and TRBJ1-1; 11 nucleotides agree with TRBD1. Germline values: CDR1 LNHNV, CDR2 YYDKDF (reference sequence). V lost 0 bases and J lost 10; bases outside the gene matches: 10. The CDR3 is 16 amino acids. Written as DNA, the CDR3 is TGTGCCACCAGCAGAGATCGCAAAGGGACAGGGGGGTTAGCTTTCTTT. As protein: CATSRDRKGTGGLAFF.

This clonotype was recorded once. The rearrangement uses TRBV9 and TRBJ2-3; D not resolved. Germline V lookup: CDR1 SGDLS, CDR2 YYNGEE. This CDR3 spans 14 amino acids. V was shortened by 3 bases and J by 2 bases, with 10 bases between the two germline ends. DNA of the CDR3: TGTGCCAGCAGCGCGGTTACTTACACAGATACGCAGTATTTT. It encodes CASSAVTYTDTQYF.

This clonotype was detected ten times or more. This chain uses TRBV20-1 with TRBJ1-2; D is undetermined. Trimming shortened V by 5 bases and J by 8 bases, and 21 bases separated the two germline ends. The CDR3 covers 14 residues. Germline V gene lookup returns CDR1 DFQATT and CDR2 SNEGSKA (reference sequence). CDR3 in amino acids: CSAPPQAGDWGYTF. For the CDR3, the DNA is TGCAGTGCTCCGCCCCAAGCCGGGGATTGGGGCTACACCTTC.

The rearrangement links TRBV29-1 to TRBJ1-1, with a possible D match to TRBD1 (5 bases). In germline, CDR1 is SQVTM, CDR2 ANQGSEA. This CDR3 region has 11 residues. As DNA, the CDR3 is TGCAGGGGGACGGTGAACACTGAAGCTTTCTTT. Amino acids: CRGTVNTEAFF.

This clonotype was counted a few times. J is TRBJ1-2 and V is TRBV20-1; D may be TRBD1 (5 bases). CDR3 size: 14 residues. Germline CDR1 DFQATT, CDR2 SNEGSKA (reference sequence). V gave up 3 bases and J gave up 2 bases, with 13 bases separating them. In DNA form, the CDR3 reads TGCAGTGCTAGTGGGGGAGGAGGCAACTATGGCTACACCTTC. Amino acid sequence: CSASGGGGNYGYTF.

This clonotype turned up a few times. V is TRBV20-1 and J is TRBJ1-2; weak D call: TRBD1 (6 bases). CDR1 and CDR2 from the germline V gene are DFQATT and SNEGSKA (reference sequence). Trimming stripped 6 bases from V and 8 bases from J, with 16 bases between. The CDR3 consists of 12 residues. Here the CDR3 reads CSATGYSYGYTF. In DNA, the CDR3 is TGCAGTGCCACAGGGTATAGTTACGGCTACACCTTC.

This chain links TRBV9 with TRBJ2-1; D is perhaps TRBD1 (5 bases). This CDR3 is built from 16 residues. The germline CDR1 and CDR2 sequences are SGDLS and YYNGEE. The ends were cut back, 0 bases at V and 3 bases at J, with 13 bases in the middle. CDR3 region: CASSVAYPDIYNEQFF. CDR3 nucleotide sequence: TGTGCCAGCAGCGTAGCCTACCCGGACATCTACAATGAGCAGTTCTTC. Full variable domain (rest looked up from reference TRBV9 and TRBJ2-1): DSGVTQTPKHLITATGQRVTLRCSPRSGDLSVYWYQQSLDQGLQFLIQYYNGEERAKGNILERFSAQQFPDLHSELNLSSLELGDSALYFCASSVAYPDIYNEQFFGPGTRLTVL.

The V call is TRBV18, the J call TRBJ1-1; D gene unclear. Per the germline V gene, CDR1 is KGHSH and CDR2 is LQKENI. This CDR3 region has 14 residues. The ends were cut back, 3 bases at V and 1 base at J, with 9 bases in the middle. CDR3 loop: CASSPMDQNTEAFF. In DNA form, the CDR3 reads TGTGCCAGCTCACCGATGGACCAGAACACTGAAGCTTTCTTT.

This chain uses TRBV5-5 with TRBJ2-3; D remains ambiguous. The germline gives CDR1 SGHKS, CDR2 YYEKEE (reference sequence). The CDR3 consists of 12 residues. Trimming shortened V by 3 bases and J by 2 bases, and 4 bases separated the two germline ends. Written as DNA, the CDR3 is TGTGCCAGCAGCTGGACCACAGATACGCAGTATTTT. The encoded protein is CASSWTTDTQYF.

This chain uses TRBV20-1 with TRBJ2-7, with 9 nucleotides matching TRBD1. The germline gives CDR1 DFQATT, CDR2 SNEGSKA (reference sequence). The length of the CDR3 is 14 residues. With 2 bases clipped from V and 2 bases from J, the junction kept 4 bases outside the gene matches. CDR3: CSARPRDRAYEQYF. CDR3 DNA: TGCAGTGCTAGACCCCGGGACAGGGCCTACGAGCAGTACTTC.

The sample holds a few counts of this clonotype. Germline and junction disagree at one end, which may indicate a read error. The chain joins TRBV25-1 to TRBJ2-7; 10 positions agree with TRBD1. The CDR3 runs to 21 residues. Looked up from germline, CDR1 is MGHDK and CDR2 is SYGVNS. The CDR3 region has the DNA TGTGCCAGCAGCGAATATAGTCCTACCGTGACAGGGGGCTATTTTACCTACGAGCAGTACTTC. The encoded protein is CASSEYSPTVTGGYFTYEQYF.

This clonotype was counted a few times. The V gene is TRBV5-1, the J gene TRBJ2-7; D is uncertain. V was pared by 0 bases and J by 5 bases, with 9 bases between. The CDR3 runs 13 residues. Germline lookup yields CDR1 SGHRS and CDR2 YFSETQ. CDR3 loop: CASSLEGDNEQYF. In DNA, the CDR3 is TGCGCCAGCAGCTTGGAAGGCGACAACGAGCAGTACTTC.

The chain employs TRBV9 and TRBJ2-1; the D call may be TRBD1 or TRBD2 (5 bases each). The CDR3 extends over 15 amino acids. V lost 0 bases and J 0 bases, leaving 7 bases between the germline ends. The germline gives CDR1 SGDLS, CDR2 YYNGEE. The CDR3 sequence: CASSVGGGSYNEQFF. The CDR3 bases are TGTGCCAGCAGCGTAGGTGGGGGCTCCTACAATGAGCAGTTCTTC.

V gene TRBV3-1 combines with J gene TRBJ2-7, with D perhaps TRBD2 (5 bases). V dropped 1 base and J dropped 0 bases, with 13 bases sitting between them. The length of the CDR3 is 16 residues. Germline V lookup: CDR1 LGHDT, CDR2 YNNKEL (reference sequence). The CDR3, as DNA: TGTGCCAGCAGCCAAGGGGGTGAAGGAGGCTCCTACGAGCAGTACTTC. This encodes CASSQGGEGGSYEQYF.

This clonotype was found once. The chain links TRBV6-1 to TRBJ2-3; 7 nucleotides line up with TRBD2. The germline V gene encodes CDR1 MNHNS and CDR2 SASEGT. The CDR3 has 11 residues. For the CDR3, the DNA is TGTGGGACTAGTTTGGCAGATACGCAGTATTTT. Its protein product is CGTSLADTQYF.

The chain carries TRBV29-1 and TRBJ2-6; no clear D gene. V lost 8 bases and J lost 2, with 7 bases in between. The CDR3 is made up of 12 amino acids. Germline loops: CDR1 SQVTM, CDR2 ANQGSEA. CDR3 in DNA: TGCAGCACATCCACTGGGGCCAACGTCCTGACTTTC. It yields the protein CSTSTGANVLTF.

The chain combines TRBV27 with TRBJ2-7; 7 bases map to TRBD1. In germline, CDR1 is MNHEY, CDR2 SMNVEV (reference sequence). J was trimmed by 0 bases and V by 8 bases; bases with no gene match: 10. The CDR3 is made up of 15 amino acids. The CDR3, as DNA: TGTGCCAGCCAAGCAGCGGCAGGGGGCTCCTACGAGCAGTACTTC. Its protein is CASQAAAGGSYEQYF.

This clonotype was counted only a few times. The chain couples TRBV20-1 to TRBJ2-1; D call uncertain. CDR3 length: 13 residues. Germline lookup yields CDR1 DFQATT and CDR2 SNEGSKA (reference sequence). Trimming shortened V by 7 bases and J by 4 bases, and 14 bases separated the two germline ends. CDR3 bases: TGCAGTGTCCGACCCCTGGCATACAATGAGCAGTTCTTC. Translated: CSVRPLAYNEQFF.

This clonotype was seen a handful of times. The CDR3: CASSFPTGSSTDTQYF. The CDR3 coding sequence is TGTGCCAGCAGCTTCCCTACAGGATCCAGCACAGATACGCAGTATTTT. The rearrangement links TRBV7-9 to TRBJ2-3; weak D call: TRBD1 (5 bases). V was trimmed by 3 bases and J by 0 bases, leaving 13 bases between them. This CDR3 region has 16 residues. Germline values: CDR1 SEHNR, CDR2 FQNEAQ (reference sequence).

The chain combines TRBV4-3 with TRBJ2-5; D gene ambiguous. The length of the CDR3 is 14 residues. Germline values: CDR1 LGHNA, CDR2 YSLEER. The germline V and J ends were trimmed by 0 bases and 6 bases, with 11 bases remaining between them. CDR3 coding DNA: TGCGCCAGCAGCCAAGATGGGTCTGCAAAGACCCAGTACTTC. As protein: CASSQDGSAKTQYF.

This chain joins TRBV24-1 and TRBJ2-2, with D perhaps matching TRBD2 (6 bases). The germline V gene has CDR1 KGHDR and CDR2 SFDVKD. The V and J ends lost 3 bases and 4 bases respectively, with 8 bases between them. The CDR3 runs 14 residues. DNA for the CDR3: TGTGCCACCAGTGATGGAGGGGTCACCGGGGAGCTGTTTTTT. Translating it yields CATSDGGVTGELFF.

This sequence joins TRBV20-1 and TRBJ1-4; 7 bases are a match to TRBD1. The CDR3 length is 13 residues. In germline, CDR1 is DFQATT, CDR2 SNEGSKA (reference sequence). After removal of 5 bases from V and 8 bases from J, the junction contained 8 bases not matched to a gene. In DNA form, the CDR3 reads TGCAGTGCTCTTACAGGGGCAAACGAAAAACTGTTTTTT. It translates to CSALTGANEKLFF.

The genes are TRBV21-1 and TRBJ2-5; TRBD1, the D gene given by the table, was not confirmed from the DNA. TRBV21-1 is marked as a pseudogene. This CDR3 has 14 amino acids. The CDR3 region is CASSQEGDQETQYF. CDR3 sequence (DNA): TGTGCCAGCAGCCAAGAGGGGGATCAAGAGACCCAGTACTTC.

This clonotype was recorded a few times. V and J are TRBV5-4 and TRBJ1-5; no clear D gene. The CDR3 runs 13 residues. V was shortened by 4 bases and J by 3 bases, with 8 bases between the two germline ends. The germline CDR1 and CDR2 sequences are SGHNT and YYREEE (reference sequence). The DNA of the CDR3 is TGTGCCAGCAGCCCCTACCCCAATCAGCCCCAGCATTTT. Its protein is CASSPYPNQPQHF. Combining the CDR3 with reference TRBV5-4 and TRBJ1-5 gives the whole variable domain ETGVTQSPTHLIKTRGQQVTLRCSSQSGHNTVSWYQQALGQGPQFIFQYYREEENGRGNFPPRFSGLQFPNYSSELNVNALELDDSALYLCASSPYPNQPQHFGDGTRLSIL.

V usage is TRBV5-1 and J usage is TRBJ2-3, with D perhaps TRBD1 (5 bases). Trimming removed 4 bases at V and 4 bases at J, with 19 bases between. There are 16 residues in the CDR3. Germline CDR1 is SGHRS and CDR2 is YFSETQ. The CDR3 is CASSADQGWIADTQYF. CDR3 bases: TGCGCCAGCAGCGCGGATCAGGGTTGGATAGCAGATACGCAGTATTTT.

The chain links TRBV2 to TRBJ2-1; D gene uncertain. V was trimmed by 4 bases and J by 0 bases, leaving 7 bases between them. The germline V gene encodes CDR1 SNHLY and CDR2 FYNNEI. This CDR3 spans 14 amino acids. CDR3 loop: CASSGSSSYNEQFF. CDR3 DNA: TGTGCCAGCAGTGGTAGCAGCTCCTACAATGAGCAGTTCTTC.

This clonotype was picked up a small number of times. The J gene is TRBJ2-1, the V gene TRBV4-3; TRBD2 might be the D (6 bases). Germline V gene data show CDR1 as LGHNA and CDR2 as YSLEER. The V end lost 4 bases, the J end lost 4 bases, and 11 bases lay between the germline ends. The CDR3 contains 14 residues. Here the CDR3 reads CASSRLASYNEQFF. The CDR3 nucleotides read TGCGCCAGCAGCCGGCTAGCGTCATACAATGAGCAGTTCTTC.